The 22 T cell receptor beta chains reported below all come from one sample, sequenced in a study of T cells after yellow fever vaccination. Each CDR3 protein is one row after TCRdb ran MiXCR on the 5' RACE reads. The top ten clones hold over 15% of a sample with approximately 300,000 distinct CDR3 sequences, approximately 7% of them seen once. Sample: PBMCs, taken 35 to 50 days after the first yellow fever vaccination. The receptors here all came from a young man who received the YFV17D yellow fever vaccine.

There are many counts of this clonotype. J is TRBJ2-5 and V is TRBV6-5; TRBD2 matches 9 bases. This CDR3 is built from 16 residues. Trimming removed 0 bases from V and 0 bases from J; junction bases left unmatched: 2. Looked up from germline, CDR1 is MNHEY and CDR2 is SVGAGI. CDR3: CASSYSAGGNQETQYF. Written as DNA, the CDR3 is TGTGCCAGCAGTTACTCAGCGGGGGGAAACCAAGAGACCCAGTACTTC.

V and J are TRBV5-1 and TRBJ2-3, with TRBD2 matching over 13 bases. The CDR3 extends over 15 amino acids. CDR1 and CDR2 (germline): SGHRS, YFSETQ. V lost 7 bases to trimming and J lost 4 bases; unmatched junction nucleotides: 6. The CDR3 sequence is CASCLTSGGPDTQYF. Written as DNA, the CDR3 is TGCGCCAGCTGTCTGACTAGCGGGGGGCCAGATACGCAGTATTTT.

At least ten counts were recorded for this clonotype. The chain recombines TRBV4-1 with TRBJ1-2; D may be TRBD1 (5 bases). CDR1 is MGHRA, CDR2 YSYEKL, per germline. The CDR3 runs 14 residues. Between the trimmed V and J ends, which lost 1 base and 8 bases, there was a span of 14 bases. The CDR3 reads CASSQVSGLGGYTF. DNA for the CDR3: TGCGCCAGCAGCCAAGTTTCAGGGCTGGGCGGCTACACCTTC.

The genes are TRBV7-8 and TRBJ2-7; no definite D call. The CDR3 has 14 amino acids. V was shortened by 5 bases and J by 2 bases, with 13 bases between the two germline ends. The germline V gene encodes CDR1 SGHVS and CDR2 FQNEAQ. CDR3 protein: CASSIGVTTYEQYF. The DNA of the CDR3 is TGTGCCAGCAGCATTGGTGTGACAACCTACGAGCAGTACTTC.

This clonotype has at least ten counts. J is TRBJ2-5 and V is TRBV5-1; D uncertain. The V end lost 1 base, the J end lost 2 bases, and 6 bases lay between the germline ends. Germline values: CDR1 SGHRS, CDR2 YFSETQ. This CDR3 contains 13 residues. CDR3 region: CASSLNGQETQYF. DNA of the CDR3: TGCGCCAGCAGCTTGAACGGACAAGAGACCCAGTACTTC.

This clonotype was detected only a few times. The chain has TRBV19 and TRBJ2-6; no clear D. Trimming stripped 3 bases from V and 2 bases from J, with 8 bases between. The CDR3 runs 15 residues. Germline CDR1 is LNHDA and CDR2 is SQIVND (reference sequence). CDR3 sequence: CASSINAAGANVLTF. CDR3 in DNA: TGTGCCAGTAGTATCAACGCGGCTGGGGCCAACGTCCTGACTTTC.

V and J are TRBV18 and TRBJ2-6, with D unresolved. V lost 0 bases and J 2 bases, leaving 2 bases between the germline ends. CDR3 length: 14 residues. Looked up from germline, CDR1 is KGHSH and CDR2 is LQKENI. The CDR3 nucleotides read TGTGCCAGCTCACCACCGCCTGGGGCCAACGTCCTGACTTTC. It is translated as CASSPPPGANVLTF.

This clonotype came up a few times. The chain has TRBV11-2 and TRBJ2-3; D may correspond to TRBD1 or TRBD2 (5 bases each). Trimming shortened V by 4 bases and J by 6 bases, and 26 bases separated the two germline ends. Germline assignment: CDR1 SGHAT and CDR2 FQNNGV. The CDR3 loop spans 18 amino acids. The CDR3 nucleotides read TGTGCCAGCAGCTCATCCCCCTTCGGGGCCCTAGGGTATGATACGCAGTATTTT. The encoded protein is CASSSSPFGALGYDTQYF.

The rearrangement joins TRBV15 to TRBJ1-2, with 8 bases matching TRBD1. The CDR3 covers 14 residues. The germline V gene encodes CDR1 LNHNV and CDR2 YYDKDF (reference sequence). The trim removed 5 bases at V and 2 bases at J, leaving 4 bases unmatched. The CDR3 region is CATSLGQGNYGYTF. The CDR3 region has the DNA TGTGCCACCAGCCTCGGACAGGGAAACTATGGCTACACCTTC.

This clonotype was observed at least ten times. The chain uses TRBV12-3 or TRBV12-4 and TRBJ2-7; D is possibly TRBD1 (5 bases). CDR3 length equals 12 residues. With 3 bases removed from V and 4 bases from J, the gap between germline ends came to 7 bases. This CDR3 is CASSLAGYEQYF. For the CDR3, the DNA is TGTGCCAGCAGTTTGGCAGGGTACGAGCAGTACTTC.

This clonotype was seen a few times. This sequence joins TRBV6-6 and TRBJ2-5, with no clear D. This CDR3 has 13 residues. In germline, CDR1 is MNHNY, CDR2 SVGAGI (reference sequence). Trimming stripped 2 bases from V and 5 bases from J, with 9 bases between. The CDR3 sequence is CASSYPHRETQYF. The DNA for the CDR3 is TGTGCCAGCAGTTACCCCCACCGGGAGACCCAGTACTTC.

A few counts support this clonotype. V and J are TRBV5-1 and TRBJ1-2, with D hard to call. CDR1 SGHRS and CDR2 YFSETQ come from the germline V gene. The CDR3 sequence is 14 residues long. V lost 1 base and J 2 bases, leaving 9 bases between the germline ends. The CDR3 here is CASSLFPGNYGYTF. The CDR3 DNA reads TGCGCCAGCAGCTTGTTTCCAGGCAACTATGGCTACACCTTC.

A few counts support this clonotype. The chain carries TRBV5-1 and TRBJ1-2, with 8 bases lining up with TRBD1. The CDR3 spans 14 residues. The trim removed 4 bases at V and 6 bases at J, leaving 8 bases unmatched. Germline V gene lookup returns CDR1 SGHRS and CDR2 YFSETQ. In DNA form, the CDR3 reads TGCGCCAGCAGCCGGGGACAGGTGCCCCATGGCTACACCTTC. Translated, it gives CASSRGQVPHGYTF.

This clonotype was counted ten times or more. This CDR3 is CASSLVGQATSYNSPLHF. The CDR3 nucleotides read TGCGCCAGCAGCTTGGTGGGACAGGCGACCTCCTATAATTCACCCCTCCACTTT. The rearrangement uses TRBV5-1 and TRBJ1-6; 8 bases are a match to TRBD1. The CDR3 has 18 amino acids. Germline V gene sequence: CDR1 SGHRS, CDR2 YFSETQ. V lost 0 bases and J lost 0; bases outside the gene matches: 5.

This clonotype has more than one count but fewer than ten. The chain couples TRBV10-3 to TRBJ2-1, with 7 bases matching TRBD2. The junction had 6 bases not matched to a gene; V was cut back by 4 bases and J by 12 bases. The germline V gene encodes CDR1 ENHRY and CDR2 SYGVKD. The CDR3 consists of 12 residues. The CDR3 bases are TGTGCCATCAGTGTCCAATCTAGCGGGCAGTTCTTC. This sequence encodes CAISVQSSGQFF.

This chain uses TRBV24-1 with TRBJ2-1; 13 bases match TRBD2. V trimming: 3 bases; J trimming: 4 bases; junction bases outside the gene matches: 2. The germline CDR1 and CDR2 sequences are KGHDR and SFDVKD. CDR3 length: 16 amino acids. The CDR3 reads CATSDPTSGGYNEQFF. CDR3 in DNA: TGTGCCACCAGTGATCCGACTAGCGGGGGGTACAATGAGCAGTTCTTC.

V is TRBV12-3 or TRBV12-4 and J is TRBJ2-1; TRBD2 matches 9 bases. The V and J ends lost 7 bases and 8 bases, in that order; junction bases with no gene match: 6. The length of the CDR3 is 13 residues. CDR3 in DNA: TGTGCCAGCACCCGCGGGGGGGCCCATGAGCAGTTCTTC. This codes for CASTRGGAHEQFF.

This chain connects TRBV5-6 to TRBJ2-5; 8 nucleotides align to TRBD1. Germline V gene sequence: CDR1 SGHDT, CDR2 YYEEEE. The CDR3 is made up of 15 amino acids. Unmatched junction bases numbered 4, after V lost 0 bases and J lost 3 bases. The CDR3 coding sequence is TGTGCCAGCAGCTTGGTGGACAGGGTGGAAGAGACCCAGTACTTC. Its translation: CASSLVDRVEETQYF.

The J gene is TRBJ1-1, the V gene TRBV6-1, with D possibly TRBD1 on 6 matching bases. The CDR3 is 13 residues long. Trimming stripped 6 bases from V and 2 bases from J, with 10 bases between. CDR1 MNHNS and CDR2 SASEGT come from the germline V gene. As DNA, the CDR3 is TGTGCCAGCAGACGGACAGAAAACACTGAAGCTTTCTTT. This gives the protein CASRRTENTEAFF.

This clonotype was recorded many times. The genes are TRBV5-1 and TRBJ1-2; possibly TRBD1 for D (6 bases). The CDR3 has 14 residues. V was clipped by 0 bases and J by 4 bases, with 10 bases between them. CDR1 is SGHRS and CDR2 is YFSETQ in the germline V gene. The DNA for the CDR3 is TGCGCCAGCAGCTTGGGCCAGGGGACCTATGGCTACACCTTC. Translation: CASSLGQGTYGYTF.

In the case of this clonotype: A junction boundary mismatches the germline segment, possibly from a read error. The V and J genes are TRBV28 and TRBJ1-5; 8 nucleotides agree with TRBD1. Germline lookup yields CDR1 MDHEN and CDR2 SYDVKM. This CDR3 has 15 residues. CDR3 residues: CDSRDRGNSNQPQHF. The DNA for the CDR3 is TGTGACAGCCGAGACAGGGGAAATAGCAATCAGCCCCAGCATTTT.

This clonotype showed up many times. The rearrangement joins TRBV10-3 to TRBJ1-2; TRBD1 matches at 7 bases. Germline values: CDR1 ENHRY, CDR2 SYGVKD. The CDR3 contains 13 residues. The junction had 2 bases not matched to a gene; V was cut back by 3 bases and J by 4 bases. The DNA of the CDR3 is TGTGCCATCAGTGAAGGGGGCAGCTATGGCTACACCTTC. It translates to CAISEGGSYGYTF.